Shown below are 25 T cell receptor beta chains from a single sample sequenced in a study of blood T cell repertoires in COVID-19. The protocol was immunoSEQ multiplex PCR, while the TCRdb copy is restricted to in-frame clones and leaves out a portion. Of about 400,000 clones listed, about 89% were seen once; the top ten hold more than 4%. Sequenced sample: peripheral blood. The receptors stem from a woman in her thirties with acute or convalescent COVID-19.

This clone has only one observation. V gene TRBV19 combines with J gene TRBJ1-2; TRBD1 agrees at 9 bases. Looked up from germline, CDR1 is LNHDA and CDR2 is SQIVND (reference sequence). CDR3 length: 20 residues. The ends lost 5 bases at V and 2 bases at J; junction bases unmatched: 21. The CDR3 DNA sequence: TGTGCCAGTAGTGCGGGACAGGGCGGAGTAGATGGGTCATCCAACTATGGCTACACCTTC. Its translation is CASSAGQGGVDGSSNYGYTF.

V gene TRBV19 combines with J gene TRBJ2-7; tentatively, D is TRBD2 (5 bases). Germline CDR1 and CDR2: LNHDA and SQIVND (reference sequence). The CDR3 loop spans 12 amino acids. The ends were cut back, 3 bases at V and 7 bases at J, with 10 bases in the middle. CDR3 nucleotide sequence: TGTGCCAGTAGTATCCGCCGGGGAGAGCAGTACTTC. Translating gives CASSIRRGEQYF.

V is TRBV7-9 and J is TRBJ1-6, with D possibly TRBD1 on 5 matching bases. Trimming shortened V by 2 bases and J by 6 bases, and 8 bases separated the two germline ends. CDR3 length: 14 amino acids. CDR1 and CDR2 (germline): SEHNR, FQNEAQ (reference sequence). In DNA form, the CDR3 reads TGTGCCAGCAGCTTACCGGGGGTTAATTCACCCCTCCACTTT. Amino acids: CASSLPGVNSPLHF. Combining the CDR3 with reference TRBV7-9 and TRBJ1-6 gives the whole variable domain DTGVSQNPRHKITKRGQNVTFRCDPISEHNRLYWYRQTLGQGPEFLTYFQNEAQLEKSRLLSDRFSAERPKGSFSTLEIQRTEQGDSAMYLCASSLPGVNSPLHFGNGTRLTVT.

The chain is built from TRBV7-9 and TRBJ2-3; D might be TRBD1 (6 bases). There are 15 residues in the CDR3. V shed 7 bases and J shed 0 bases, with 14 bases lying between them. Germline V CDR1 and CDR2: SEHNR, FQNEAQ (reference sequence). This CDR3 is CASIPGAWSTDTQYF. CDR3 DNA: TGTGCCAGCATCCCAGGGGCCTGGAGCACAGATACGCAGTATTTT.

The chain recombines TRBV2 with TRBJ1-1, with a tentative D call TRBD1 (6 bases). In germline, CDR1 is SNHLY, CDR2 FYNNEI. Trimming shortened V by 5 bases and J by 3 bases, and 22 bases separated the two germline ends. CDR3 length equals 17 residues. CDR3 nucleotide sequence: TGTGCCAGCAGTTTTACCCCTAGGGGACAAGGAGACACTGAAGCTTTCTTT. Translated, it gives CASSFTPRGQGDTEAFF.

This sequence joins TRBV7-3 and TRBJ2-3; a weak D match, TRBD2 (5 bases). CDR3 length equals 15 residues. Germline values: CDR1 SGHTA, CDR2 FQGTGA. Trimming took off 3 bases at V and 1 base at J, with 11 bases between the two ends. Here the CDR3 reads CASSFEGVGTDTQYF. In DNA, the CDR3 is TGTGCCAGCAGCTTTGAGGGCGTGGGCACAGATACGCAGTATTTT.

This rearrangement joins TRBV7-2 to TRBJ2-2; D is possibly TRBD2 (6 bases). Per the germline V gene, CDR1 is SGHTA and CDR2 is FQGNSA. This CDR3 is built from 9 residues. CDR3 amino acids: CAAGGELFF. CDR3 nucleotides: TGTGCTGCGGGGGGGGAGCTGTTTTTT.

The J gene is TRBJ2-2, the V gene TRBV6-5; 7 bases are a match to TRBD1. The CDR3 runs 13 residues. After removal of 7 bases from V and 7 bases from J, the junction contained 6 bases not matched to a gene. Germline CDR1 reads MNHEY; CDR2 reads SVGAGI. The CDR3 DNA reads TGTGCCAGCATTATGACAGGGAACGGGGAGCTGTTTTTT. Translated: CASIMTGNGELFF.

The rearrangement joins TRBV10-2 to TRBJ1-1; 10 bases align to TRBD1. Germline V gives CDR1 WSHSY, CDR2 SAAADI. Trimming took 8 bases from V and 4 from J; bases not matched to a gene: 10. The CDR3 totals 15 residues. The CDR3 protein is CASQPARDRGTEAFF. The CDR3 nucleotides read TGCGCCAGCCAACCCGCCCGGGACAGGGGCACTGAAGCTTTCTTT.

The rearrangement joins TRBV7-6 to TRBJ2-7; a possible D gene is TRBD1 (6 bases). Germline CDR1 reads SGHVS; CDR2 reads FNYEAQ. The CDR3 covers 15 residues. The V and J ends lost 2 bases and 5 bases respectively, with 16 bases between them. The CDR3 spells CASSLSIDRTDEQYF. In DNA form, the CDR3 reads TGTGCCAGCAGCTTAAGTATCGATAGGACAGACGAGCAGTACTTC.

The chain uses TRBV4-1 and TRBJ2-3; tentatively, D is TRBD1 (5 bases). V lost 1 base and J lost 1, with 12 bases in between. Germline CDR1 and CDR2: MGHRA and YSYEKL. This CDR3 region has 16 residues. The CDR3 protein is CASSQVGQAGTDTQYF. The CDR3 DNA sequence: TGCGCCAGCAGCCAAGTGGGGCAGGCCGGCACAGATACGCAGTATTTT.

The chain combines TRBV4-1 with TRBJ2-3; TRBD1 agrees at 9 bases. The CDR3 consists of 15 residues. Per the germline V gene, CDR1 is MGHRA and CDR2 is YSYEKL. The J segment lost 6 bases and the V segment lost 2 bases, leaving 6 bases of the junction unmatched. The DNA for the CDR3 is TGCGCCAGCAGCCAACCGGGACAGGGTAGGGATACGCAGTATTTT. This gives the protein CASSQPGQGRDTQYF.

The V call is TRBV6-5, the J call TRBJ2-1; the D gene is possibly TRBD2 (6 bases). V was trimmed by 6 bases and J by 7 bases, leaving 10 bases between them. This CDR3 is 12 amino acids long. Germline V gene lookup returns CDR1 MNHEY and CDR2 SVGAGI. The CDR3 here is CASSGRGNEQFF. As DNA, the CDR3 is TGTGCCAGCAGCGGGAGAGGAAATGAGCAGTTCTTC.

The chain joins TRBV7-3 to TRBJ2-2; D uncertain. The V and J ends lost 3 bases and 9 bases respectively, with 11 bases between them. The CDR3 totals 13 residues. From germline, CDR1 is SGHTA and CDR2 FQGTGA. In DNA form, the CDR3 reads TGTGCCAGCAGCTTGGGCCTGCAGCGGGAGCTGTTTTTT. Protein sequence: CASSLGLQRELFF.

V usage is TRBV30 and J usage is TRBJ1-2; D is ambiguous. V lost 1 base and J lost 8, with 8 bases in between. The germline V gene has CDR1 GTSNPN and CDR2 SVGIG (reference sequence). The CDR3 length is 11 residues. The CDR3 region has the DNA TGTGCCTGGAGTGCCGATGAGGGCTACACCTTC. Translating it yields CAWSADEGYTF.

The rearrangement uses TRBV5-1 and TRBJ1-6, with D uncertain. V was cut by 0 bases and J by 1 base, with 8 bases left in between. The length of the CDR3 is 16 residues. Germline values: CDR1 SGHRS, CDR2 YFSETQ. CDR3 nucleotide sequence: TGCGCCAGCAGCTTGGATTCACTATCCTATAATTCACCCCTCCACTTT. This gives the protein CASSLDSLSYNSPLHF.

V usage is TRBV9 and J usage is TRBJ2-1; 8 nucleotides line up with TRBD1. CDR1 SGDLS and CDR2 YYNGEE come from the germline V gene. The V segment lost 4 bases and the J segment 5 bases; nucleotides outside the gene matches: 8. This CDR3 region has 15 residues. The CDR3 loop reads CASSPSGTGHNEQFF. Written as DNA, the CDR3 is TGTGCCAGCAGCCCCTCCGGGACAGGACACAATGAGCAGTTCTTC.

The chain joins TRBV5-4 to TRBJ2-2, with 8 bases matching TRBD2. This CDR3 is 16 amino acids long. The V segment lost 0 bases and the J segment 5 bases; nucleotides outside the gene matches: 6. Germline assignment: CDR1 SGHNT and CDR2 YYREEE (reference sequence). CDR3 DNA: TGTGCCAGCAGCTTGGAGCCGGGGGGGCTTACCGGGGAGCTGTTTTTT. This encodes CASSLEPGGLTGELFF.

The chain carries TRBV7-9 and TRBJ2-7; TRBD2 matches at 9 bases. The V gene's germline CDR1 is SEHNR and CDR2 FQNEAQ (reference sequence). The CDR3 spans 16 residues. The V segment lost 6 bases and the J segment 8 bases; nucleotides outside the gene matches: 17. CDR3 sequence reads: CASRDERGASYDKQYF. The CDR3 DNA is TGTGCCAGCAGGGATGAGCGGGGGGCCTCCTACGACAAGCAGTACTTC.

The chain has TRBV3-1 (or the pseudogene TRBV3-2) and TRBJ1-5; a weak D match, TRBD1 (5 bases). The CDR3 totals 14 residues. Between the trimmed V and J ends, which lost 8 bases and 0 bases, there was a span of 11 bases. Germline V lookup: CDR1 LGHDT, CDR2 YNNKEL (reference sequence). The DNA for the CDR3 is TGTGCCAGCGGGTCGGGGGGTAGCAATCAGCCCCAGCATTTT. Translation gives CASGSGGSNQPQHF.

This chain joins TRBV5-4 and TRBJ2-7, with 12 positions matching TRBD1. CDR1 and CDR2 (germline): SGHNT, YYREEE (reference sequence). After removal of 4 bases from V and 5 bases from J, the junction contained 4 bases not matched to a gene. CDR3 length equals 14 residues. The CDR3 loop reads CASSRGQGADEQYF. CDR3 bases: TGTGCCAGCAGCCGGGGACAGGGGGCCGACGAGCAGTACTTC.

This rearrangement joins TRBV5-4 to TRBJ2-1; TRBD2 matches 7 bases. The CDR3 extends over 13 amino acids. Germline loops: CDR1 SGHNT, CDR2 YYREEE (reference sequence). V trimming: 2 bases; J trimming: 10 bases; junction bases outside the gene matches: 6. The CDR3 sequence is CASSFGRGTEQFF. For the CDR3, the DNA is TGTGCCAGCAGCTTTGGGAGGGGTACGGAGCAGTTCTTC.

This rearrangement joins TRBV5-1 to TRBJ1-1; D not resolved. The CDR3 length is 14 residues. V lost 2 bases to trimming and J lost 1 base, with 9 bases between them. Germline values: CDR1 SGHRS, CDR2 YFSETQ. CDR3 region: CASSFQATNTEAFF. CDR3 in DNA: TGCGCCAGCAGCTTCCAGGCGACGAACACTGAAGCTTTCTTT.

V gene TRBV5-1 combines with J gene TRBJ2-5, with 11 bases lining up with TRBD2. Per the germline V gene, CDR1 is SGHRS and CDR2 is YFSETQ. V lost 4 bases and J lost 5; bases outside the gene matches: 7. This CDR3 is built from 15 residues. The CDR3 here is CASSPATSGGETQYF. The CDR3 DNA reads TGCGCCAGCAGCCCTGCAACTAGCGGGGGTGAGACCCAGTACTTC.

The rearrangement uses TRBV10-1 and TRBJ2-7, with TRBD1 matching over 11 bases. The CDR3 sequence is 15 residues long. J lost 3 bases, V lost 3 bases, and 4 bases had no gene match. The germline CDR1 and CDR2 sequences are WNHNN and SYGVQD (reference sequence). The DNA of the CDR3 is TGCGCCAGCAGTGAAGGACAGGGGGCAGTCTACGAGCAGTACTTC. Its protein is CASSEGQGAVYEQYF.